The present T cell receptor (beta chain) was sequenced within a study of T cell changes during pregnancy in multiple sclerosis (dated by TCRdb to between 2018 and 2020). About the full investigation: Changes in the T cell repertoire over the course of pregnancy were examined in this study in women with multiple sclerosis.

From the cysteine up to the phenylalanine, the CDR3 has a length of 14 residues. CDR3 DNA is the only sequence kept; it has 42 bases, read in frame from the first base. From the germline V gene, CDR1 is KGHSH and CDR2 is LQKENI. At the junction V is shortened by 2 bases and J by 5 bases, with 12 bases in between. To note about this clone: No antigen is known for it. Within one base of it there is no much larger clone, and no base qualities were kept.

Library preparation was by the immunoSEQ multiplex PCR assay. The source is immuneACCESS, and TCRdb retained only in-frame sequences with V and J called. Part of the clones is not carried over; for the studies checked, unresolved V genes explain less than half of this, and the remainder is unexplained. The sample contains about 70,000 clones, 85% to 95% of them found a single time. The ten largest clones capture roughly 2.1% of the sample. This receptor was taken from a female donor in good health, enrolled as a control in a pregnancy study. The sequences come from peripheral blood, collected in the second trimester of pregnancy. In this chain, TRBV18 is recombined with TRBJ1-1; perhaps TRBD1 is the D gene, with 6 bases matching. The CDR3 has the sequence CASSPDTGRTEAFF. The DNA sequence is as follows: TGTGCCAGCTCACCAGATACAGGGAGAACTGAAGCTTTCTTT.